The clone carrying this TCR beta chain was seen a few times. What it binds is unknown. The data were taken from a study of T cells in Graves' hyperthyroidism and ophthalmopathy. Turning to the study itself: Peripheral blood was collected at initial diagnosis, before any treatment.

V was pared by 6 bases and J by 5 bases, with 10 bases of the junction left unmatched. CDR1 is DFQATT and CDR2 is SNEGSKA in the germline V gene (reference sequence). This CDR3 region has 15 residues. RNA transcripts gave rise to amplified TCR beta CDR3 regions. When the TCR CDR3 underwent first-round RT-PCR, the HTBI primer set was used. TCRdb re-derived calls from the multiplex PCR reads in MiXCR, one entry per CDR3 protein. The sample lists 700,000 or so distinct CDR3 sequences, approximately 16% occurring once. The authors obtained PBMCs from roughly 10 ml of fresh peripheral blood. Study-wide points: The majority of expanded thyroid clonotypes above 0.001 also appeared in blood.

V and J are TRBV20-1 and TRBJ2-3, with TRBD2 matching 11 bases. Specimen: blood. This receptor was identified in a young man with Graves' hyperthyroidism. CDR3 residues: CSAISGREGKDTQYF. CDR3 nucleotide sequence: TGCAGTGCAATTAGCGGGAGGGAAGGAAAAGATACGCAGTATTTT.